This TCR beta chain was documented in a study of shared clonotypes between healthy human individuals. The CDR3 consists of 19 residues. Germline assignment: CDR1 LGHNA and CDR2 YSLEER. The donors, healthy adults who were HIV-negative, had experienced no recent acute infections or vaccinations. At the deep level, the assay was run. Repertoires were generated with immunoSEQ multiplex PCR, while TCRdb's copy carries only in-frame clones and drops some. The data contain some 2.4 million clones, roughly 93% of them seen just once; the ten biggest clones take up 0.36%. V usage is TRBV4-3 and J usage is TRBJ2-5; 10 bases agree with TRBD2. The DNA end is a closer match to TRBJ2-7, so the J assignment may be wrong. The sequenced sample consisted of naive CD4+ T cells from PBMCs. Regarding subset: CD45RA+ positively selected. The sequence was obtained from a man aged 18 to 29 in good health. Some clones in this sample may be carry-over from other donors' samples. The CDR3 DNA reads as TGCGCCAGCAGCCCAGGCGGGGCTAGCGGGAGCCCCGGCCTCTACGAGCAGTACTTC. Its translation: CASSPGGASGSPGLYEQYF.